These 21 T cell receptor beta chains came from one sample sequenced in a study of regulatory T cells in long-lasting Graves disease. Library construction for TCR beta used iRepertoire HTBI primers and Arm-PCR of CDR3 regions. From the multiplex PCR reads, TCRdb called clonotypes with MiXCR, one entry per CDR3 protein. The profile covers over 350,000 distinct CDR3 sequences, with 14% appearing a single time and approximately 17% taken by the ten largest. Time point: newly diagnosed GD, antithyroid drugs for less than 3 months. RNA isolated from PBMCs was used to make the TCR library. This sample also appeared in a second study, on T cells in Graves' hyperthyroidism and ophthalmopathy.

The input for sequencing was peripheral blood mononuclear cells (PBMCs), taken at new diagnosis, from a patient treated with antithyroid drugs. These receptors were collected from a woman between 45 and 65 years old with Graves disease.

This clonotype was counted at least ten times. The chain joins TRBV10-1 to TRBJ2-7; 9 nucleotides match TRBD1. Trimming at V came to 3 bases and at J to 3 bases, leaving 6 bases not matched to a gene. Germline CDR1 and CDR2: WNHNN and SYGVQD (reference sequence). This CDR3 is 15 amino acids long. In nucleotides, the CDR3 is TGCGCCAGCAGTGAAACCGGGACAGGGCGCTACGAGCAGTACTTC. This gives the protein CASSETGTGRYEQYF.

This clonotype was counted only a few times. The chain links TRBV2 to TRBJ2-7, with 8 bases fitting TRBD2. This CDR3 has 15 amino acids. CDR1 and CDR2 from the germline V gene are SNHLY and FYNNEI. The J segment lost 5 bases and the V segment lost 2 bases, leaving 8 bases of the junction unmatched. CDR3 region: CASSETGTSLHEQYF. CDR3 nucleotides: TGTGCCAGCAGTGAAACTGGGACTAGTCTCCACGAGCAGTACTTC.

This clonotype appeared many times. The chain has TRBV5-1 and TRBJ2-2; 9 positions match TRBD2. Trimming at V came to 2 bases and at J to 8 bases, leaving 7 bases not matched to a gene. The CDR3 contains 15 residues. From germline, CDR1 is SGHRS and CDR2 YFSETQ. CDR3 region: CASSLWPSGKGELFF. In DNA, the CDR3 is TGCGCCAGCAGCTTATGGCCTAGCGGGAAAGGGGAGCTGTTTTTT.

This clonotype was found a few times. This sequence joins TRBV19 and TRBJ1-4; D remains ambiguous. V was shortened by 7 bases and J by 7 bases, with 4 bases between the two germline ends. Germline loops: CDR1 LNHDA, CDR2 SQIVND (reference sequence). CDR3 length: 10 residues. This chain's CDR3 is CASKGEKLFF. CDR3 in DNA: TGTGCCAGTAAGGGTGAAAAACTGTTTTTT.

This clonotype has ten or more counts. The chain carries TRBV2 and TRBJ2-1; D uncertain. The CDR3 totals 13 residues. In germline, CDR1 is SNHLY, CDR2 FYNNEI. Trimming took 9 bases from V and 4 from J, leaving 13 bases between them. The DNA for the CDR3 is TGTGCCAGTCTAGGGTCGCTGTACAATGAGCAGTTCTTC. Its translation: CASLGSLYNEQFF.

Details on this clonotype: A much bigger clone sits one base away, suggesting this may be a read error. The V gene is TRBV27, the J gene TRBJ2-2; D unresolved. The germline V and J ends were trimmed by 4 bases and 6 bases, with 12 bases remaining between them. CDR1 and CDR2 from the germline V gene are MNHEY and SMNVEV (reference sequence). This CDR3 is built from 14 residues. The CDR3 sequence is CASSSAIPAGELFF. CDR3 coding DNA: TGTGCCAGCAGTTCCGCCATCCCGGCCGGGGAGCTGTTTTTT.

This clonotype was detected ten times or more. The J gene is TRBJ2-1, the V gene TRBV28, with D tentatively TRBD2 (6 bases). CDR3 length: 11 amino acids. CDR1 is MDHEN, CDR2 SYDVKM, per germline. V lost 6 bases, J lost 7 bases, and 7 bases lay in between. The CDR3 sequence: CASSGGNEQFF. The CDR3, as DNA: TGTGCCAGCAGCGGAGGGAATGAGCAGTTCTTC.

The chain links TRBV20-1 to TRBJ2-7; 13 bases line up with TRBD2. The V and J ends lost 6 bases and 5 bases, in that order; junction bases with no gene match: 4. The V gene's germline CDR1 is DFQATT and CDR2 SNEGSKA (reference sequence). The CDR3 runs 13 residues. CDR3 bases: TGCAGTGCCAGACTAGCGGGAGGACACGAGCAGTACTTC. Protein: CSARLAGGHEQYF.

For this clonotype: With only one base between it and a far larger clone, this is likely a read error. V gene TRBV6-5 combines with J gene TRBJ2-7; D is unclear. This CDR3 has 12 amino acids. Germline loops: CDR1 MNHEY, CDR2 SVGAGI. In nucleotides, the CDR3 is TGTGCCAGCAGCGCTCAAGGCTACAAGCAGTACTTC. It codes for CASSAQGYKQYF.

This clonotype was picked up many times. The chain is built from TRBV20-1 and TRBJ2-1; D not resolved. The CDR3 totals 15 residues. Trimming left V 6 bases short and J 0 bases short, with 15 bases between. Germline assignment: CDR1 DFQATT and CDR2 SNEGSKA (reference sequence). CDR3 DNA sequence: TGCAGTGCCACTGAACCCAGTTCCTCCTACAATGAGCAGTTCTTC. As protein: CSATEPSSSYNEQFF.

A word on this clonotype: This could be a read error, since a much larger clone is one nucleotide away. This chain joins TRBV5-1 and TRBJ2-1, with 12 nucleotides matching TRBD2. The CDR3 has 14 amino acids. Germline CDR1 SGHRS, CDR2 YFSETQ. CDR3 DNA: TGCGCCAGCAGCTTGGGTCTAGCGGGAGGGGCATCGTACTTC. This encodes CASSLGLAGGASYF. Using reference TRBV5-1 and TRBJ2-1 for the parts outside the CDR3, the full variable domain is KAGVTQTPRYLIKTRGQQVTLSCSPISGHRSVSWYQQTPGQGLQFLFEYFSETQRNKGNFPGRFSGRQFSNSRSEMNVSTLELGDSALYLCASSLGLAGGASYFGPGTRLTVL.

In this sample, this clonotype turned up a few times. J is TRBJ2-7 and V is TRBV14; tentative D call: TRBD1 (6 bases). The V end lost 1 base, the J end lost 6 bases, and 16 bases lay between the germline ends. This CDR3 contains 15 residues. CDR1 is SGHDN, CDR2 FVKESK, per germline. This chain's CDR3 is CASSQVNRDESEQYF. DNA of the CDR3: TGTGCCAGCAGCCAAGTTAACAGGGACGAGAGCGAGCAGTACTTC.

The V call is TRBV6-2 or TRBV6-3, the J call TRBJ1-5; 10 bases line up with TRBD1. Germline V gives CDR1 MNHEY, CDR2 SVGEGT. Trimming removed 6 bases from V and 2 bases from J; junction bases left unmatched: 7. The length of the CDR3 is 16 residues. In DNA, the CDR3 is TGTGCCAGCAGACGCCGCGGACAGGGGGGCAATCAGCCCCAGCATTTT. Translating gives CASRRRGQGGNQPQHF.

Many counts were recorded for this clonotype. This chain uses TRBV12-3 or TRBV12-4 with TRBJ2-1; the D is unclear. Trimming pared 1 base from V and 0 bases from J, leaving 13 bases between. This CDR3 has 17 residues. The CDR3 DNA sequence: TGTGCCAGCAGTTTAGTATTCACCCAAAGCTCCTACAATGAGCAGTTCTTC. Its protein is CASSLVFTQSSYNEQFF.

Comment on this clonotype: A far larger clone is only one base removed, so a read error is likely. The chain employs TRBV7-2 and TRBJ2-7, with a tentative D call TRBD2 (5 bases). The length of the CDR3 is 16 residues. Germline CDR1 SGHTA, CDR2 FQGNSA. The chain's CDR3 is CASSLVLAGRPYERYF. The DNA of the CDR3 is TGTGCCAGCAGCTTAGTTTTGGCGGGTAGACCCTACGAGCGGTACTTC. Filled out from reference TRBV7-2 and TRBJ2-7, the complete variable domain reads GAGVSQSPSNKVTEKGKDVELRCDPISGHTALYWYRQSLGQGLEFLIYFQGNSAPDKSGLPSDRFSAERTGGSVSTLTIQRTQQEDSAVYLCASSLVLAGRPYERYFGPGTRLTVT.

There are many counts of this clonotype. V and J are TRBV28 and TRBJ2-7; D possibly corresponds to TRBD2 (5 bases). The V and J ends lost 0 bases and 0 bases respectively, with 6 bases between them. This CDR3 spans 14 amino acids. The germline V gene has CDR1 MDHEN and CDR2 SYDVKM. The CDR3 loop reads CASSLWGSSYEQYF. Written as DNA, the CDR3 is TGTGCCAGCAGTTTATGGGGGAGCTCCTACGAGCAGTACTTC.

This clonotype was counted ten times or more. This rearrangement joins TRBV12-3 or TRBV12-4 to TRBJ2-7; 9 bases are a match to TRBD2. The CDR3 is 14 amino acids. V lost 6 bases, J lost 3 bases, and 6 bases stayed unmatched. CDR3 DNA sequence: TGTGCCAGCAGAGTAGCGGGAGTAGGCTACGAGCAGTACTTC. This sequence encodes CASRVAGVGYEQYF.

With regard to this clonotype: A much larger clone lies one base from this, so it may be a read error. CDR3 sequence: CASSLGAGSNQPQHF. As DNA, the CDR3 is TGTGCCAGCAGCTTAGGGGCAGGGAGCAATCAGCCCCAGCATTTT. The chain is built from TRBV7-2 and TRBJ1-5; tentatively, D is TRBD1 (5 bases). Trimming removed 1 base from V and 1 base from J, with 8 bases in between. There are 15 residues in the CDR3. Germline CDR1 and CDR2: SGHTA and FQGNSA.

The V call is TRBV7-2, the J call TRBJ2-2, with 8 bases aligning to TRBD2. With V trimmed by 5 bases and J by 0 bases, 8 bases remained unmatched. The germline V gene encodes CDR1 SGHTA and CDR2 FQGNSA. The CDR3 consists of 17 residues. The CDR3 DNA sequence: TGTGCCAGCAGCCCAACGGCGGGACTAGCGAACACCGGGGAGCTGTTTTTT. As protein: CASSPTAGLANTGELFF.

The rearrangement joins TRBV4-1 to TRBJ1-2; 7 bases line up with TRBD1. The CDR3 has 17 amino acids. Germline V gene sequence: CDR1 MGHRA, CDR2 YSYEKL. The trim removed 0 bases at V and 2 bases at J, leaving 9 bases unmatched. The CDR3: CASSQESGGGLNYGYTF. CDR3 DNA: TGCGCCAGCAGCCAAGAGTCAGGGGGAGGGTTGAACTATGGCTACACCTTC.

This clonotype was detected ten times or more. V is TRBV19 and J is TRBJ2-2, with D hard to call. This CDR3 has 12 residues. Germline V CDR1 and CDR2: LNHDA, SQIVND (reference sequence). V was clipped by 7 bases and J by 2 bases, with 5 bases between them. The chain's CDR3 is CASNFNTGELFF. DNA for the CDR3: TGTGCCAGTAATTTCAACACCGGGGAGCTGTTTTTT.